These 23 T cell receptor beta chains were all obtained from the same sample, sequenced in a study of cytomegalovirus exposure and HLA in healthy donors. This table comes from immunoSEQ multiplex PCR, and its TCRdb copy is limited to in-frame clones, with some not included. This table holds about 78,000 clones, 90% to 96% found once. The sample comprised PBMCs. The receptors come from a man younger than 35 in good health and CMV-seropositive.

This chain uses TRBV2 with TRBJ2-2; D is unresolved. The V end was cut by 4 bases, the J end by 3 bases, with 12 bases between. The CDR3 is made up of 15 amino acids. Germline V gene lookup returns CDR1 SNHLY and CDR2 FYNNEI. As DNA, the CDR3 is TGTGCCAGCAGTGTAGGTCCGAGCGACACCGGGGAGCTGTTTTTT. Amino acids: CASSVGPSDTGELFF.

The chain links TRBV5-1 to TRBJ2-1; unclear D gene. The CDR3 extends over 13 amino acids. Trimming removed 0 bases from V and 3 bases from J, with 4 bases in between. CDR1 is SGHRS, CDR2 YFSETQ, per germline. CDR3 sequence: CASSLASYNEQFF. The CDR3 DNA reads as TGCGCCAGCAGCTTGGCTAGCTACAATGAGCAGTTCTTC.

V and J are TRBV30 and TRBJ2-3; possibly TRBD2 for D (6 bases). Germline V gene data show CDR1 as GTSNPN and CDR2 as SVGIG (reference sequence). The CDR3 sequence is 13 residues long. V lost 1 base to trimming and J lost 8 bases, with 13 bases between them. DNA for the CDR3: TGTGCCTGGAGTGGGGGACTCCAAGCTACGCAGTATTTT. This codes for CAWSGGLQATQYF.

J is TRBJ2-2 and V is TRBV5-1; the D is unclear. The CDR3 runs 13 residues. Germline V gene lookup returns CDR1 SGHRS and CDR2 YFSETQ. V gave up 4 bases and J gave up 6 bases, with 10 bases separating them. CDR3 loop: CASSIVASGELFF. The CDR3 DNA sequence: TGCGCCAGCAGCATCGTAGCTTCCGGGGAGCTGTTTTTT.

This sequence joins TRBV27 and TRBJ2-2; 12 bases match TRBD2. Germline CDR1 is MNHEY and CDR2 is SMNVEV (reference sequence). The junction had 11 bases not matched to a gene; V was cut back by 8 bases and J by 4 bases. This CDR3 has 17 amino acids. The CDR3 coding sequence is TGTGCCAGCGTGGGCCTACTAGCGGGAGGCCGCACCGGGGAGCTGTTTTTT. Its translation: CASVGLLAGGRTGELFF.

In this sample, this clone turned up a few times. The chain couples TRBV25-1 to TRBJ2-7; weak D call: TRBD2 (5 bases). CDR1 and CDR2 from the germline V gene are MGHDK and SYGVNS. This CDR3 has 10 amino acids. V was clipped by 7 bases and J by 7 bases, with 8 bases between them. The CDR3 DNA reads TGTGCCAGCATGTCGGGAGAGCAGTACTTC. Amino acid sequence: CASMSGEQYF.

The rearrangement uses TRBV6-1 and TRBJ2-1; the D gene is possibly TRBD1 (6 bases). The CDR3 is 14 amino acids. Trimming took 4 bases from V and 4 from J, leaving 11 bases between them. CDR1 and CDR2 from the germline V gene are MNHNS and SASEGT. The CDR3 nucleotides read TGTGCCAGCAGTGCACCAGGGGCGTACAATGAGCAGTTCTTC. Its translation is CASSAPGAYNEQFF.

The V gene is TRBV25-1, the J gene TRBJ2-1; 8 bases are a match to TRBD1. The germline V gene has CDR1 MGHDK and CDR2 SYGVNS. The ends lost 6 bases at V and 5 bases at J; junction bases unmatched: 6. This CDR3 contains 14 residues. CDR3 sequence: CASSRTGIHNEQFF. The CDR3, as DNA: TGTGCCAGCAGCCGGACAGGGATCCACAATGAGCAGTTCTTC.

V and J are TRBV4-1 and TRBJ2-7; D unresolved. The CDR3 consists of 14 residues. Germline V lookup: CDR1 MGHRA, CDR2 YSYEKL. V lost 1 base and J lost 5, with 12 bases in between. The CDR3 region has the DNA TGCGCCAGCAGCCAAGCGAGGCGTTTTGACGAGCAGTACTTC. It specifies CASSQARRFDEQYF.

The chain joins TRBV4-1 to TRBJ2-7, with D perhaps matching TRBD1 (5 bases). The CDR3 has 17 amino acids. The germline gives CDR1 MGHRA, CDR2 YSYEKL. V gave up 1 base and J gave up 2 bases, with 18 bases separating them. In DNA, the CDR3 is TGCGCCAGCAGCCAAGCCCCCTTTGGGGCGGTGACCTACGAGCAGTACTTC. Translation: CASSQAPFGAVTYEQYF.

The chain has TRBV15 and TRBJ2-7; tentative D call: TRBD1 (6 bases). V lost 4 bases, J lost 2 bases, and 12 bases lay in between. Germline values: CDR1 LNHNV, CDR2 YYDKDF (reference sequence). The CDR3 is 14 amino acids. CDR3 nucleotide sequence: TGTGCCACCAGCAAACAGGGTATTGCCTACGAGCAGTACTTC. Amino acid sequence: CATSKQGIAYEQYF.

The CDR3 sequence is CASSEDPGQPNYGYTF. The CDR3 region has the DNA TGTGCCAGCAGTGAAGACCCGGGACAGCCGAACTATGGCTACACCTTC. V usage is TRBV6-1 and J usage is TRBJ1-2; 7 bases line up with TRBD1. The V and J ends lost 1 base and 2 bases, in that order; junction bases with no gene match: 7. In germline, CDR1 is MNHNS, CDR2 SASEGT. The CDR3 extends over 16 amino acids.

This clone was seen once. This chain uses TRBV5-1 with TRBJ1-5; TRBD1 aligns across 9 bases. Germline V CDR1 and CDR2: SGHRS, YFSETQ. Unmatched junction bases numbered 3, after V lost 4 bases and J lost 4 bases. There are 14 residues in the CDR3. In DNA, the CDR3 is TGCGCCAGCAGCCCGGACAGGGGAAATCAGCCCCAGCATTTT. It codes for CASSPDRGNQPQHF.

The chain recombines TRBV7-9 with TRBJ2-3; D gene uncertain. The V and J ends lost 2 bases and 4 bases respectively, with 10 bases between them. Germline V gene data show CDR1 as SEHNR and CDR2 as FQNEAQ (reference sequence). This CDR3 has 14 amino acids. CDR3 sequence: CASSLPESADTQYF. For the CDR3, the DNA is TGTGCCAGCAGCTTACCCGAGTCGGCAGATACGCAGTATTTT.

The gene calls are TRBV28 and TRBJ2-7; possible D gene TRBD2, 5 bases. CDR3 length: 14 residues. The germline gives CDR1 MDHEN, CDR2 SYDVKM. The V gene lost 3 bases and the J gene lost 4 bases, with 13 bases spanning the gap. CDR3 residues: CASSFVGDQYEQYF. In DNA, the CDR3 is TGTGCCAGCAGTTTTGTGGGAGACCAGTACGAGCAGTACTTC. Full variable domain (outside the CDR3, taken from reference TRBV28 and TRBJ2-7): DVKVTQSSRYLVKRTGEKVFLECVQDMDHENMFWYRQDPGLGLRLIYFSYDVKMKEKGDIPEGYSVSREKKERFSLILESASTNQTSMYLCASSFVGDQYEQYFGPGTRLTVT.

This chain joins TRBV9 and TRBJ2-1; 8 bases match TRBD2. CDR1 is SGDLS, CDR2 YYNGEE, per germline. The CDR3 is 15 residues long. Trimming cost V 0 bases and J 6 bases; bases outside gene matches: 5. CDR3: CASSVVGREFNEQFF. Written as DNA, the CDR3 is TGTGCCAGCAGCGTAGTCGGGAGGGAGTTCAATGAGCAGTTCTTC.

The chain is built from TRBV5-8 and TRBJ2-7; unclear D gene. Looked up from germline, CDR1 is SGHTS and CDR2 is YDEGEE. Trimming cost V 0 bases and J 9 bases, with 16 bases left between them. CDR3 size: 14 residues. The CDR3 sequence: CASSLEQPVRVQYF. The CDR3 nucleotides read TGTGCCAGCAGCTTGGAACAGCCCGTTCGTGTGCAGTACTTC.

The CDR3 DNA is TGTGCCAGCAGTCTTTGGACAGGGGGCTTGGAGACCCAGTACTTC. This codes for CASSLWTGGLETQYF. The chain combines TRBV11-2 with TRBJ2-5, with 11 bases aligning to TRBD1. CDR1 and CDR2 (germline): SGHAT, FQNNGV. V shed 6 bases, J shed 5 bases, and the junction held 8 bases outside the gene matches. This CDR3 is built from 15 residues. The whole variable domain, remainder taken from reference TRBV11-2 and TRBJ2-5, is EAGVAQSPRYKIIEKRQSVAFWCNPISGHATLYWYQQILGQGPKLLIQFQNNGVVDDSQLPKDRFSAERLKGVDSTLKIQPAKLEDSAVYLCASSLWTGGLETQYFGPGTRLLVL.

The V gene is TRBV14, the J gene TRBJ2-7; possible D gene TRBD1, 7 bases. From germline, CDR1 is SGHDN and CDR2 FVKESK. The CDR3 is 14 residues long. V was clipped by 8 bases and J by 4 bases, with 18 bases between them. CDR3 sequence reads: CASDRTGGGYEQYF. CDR3 nucleotides: TGTGCCAGCGACAGGACAGGCGGAGGGTACGAGCAGTACTTC.

This clone was seen only a few times. The genes are TRBV19 and TRBJ2-3; D is unclear. Germline V gene data show CDR1 as LNHDA and CDR2 as SQIVND (reference sequence). Trimming took off 1 base at V and 3 bases at J, with 8 bases between the two ends. The CDR3 runs 14 residues. Written as DNA, the CDR3 is TGTGCCAGTAGTATAGCAGGTACTACAGATACGCAGTATTTT. It encodes CASSIAGTTDTQYF.

The chain recombines TRBV5-1 with TRBJ2-3; D unclear. Germline-derived CDR1 and CDR2 are SGHRS and YFSETQ. CDR3 length equals 16 residues. With 0 bases removed from V and 2 bases from J, the gap between germline ends came to 13 bases. CDR3 region: CASSLVPDESTDTQYF. CDR3 nucleotide sequence: TGCGCCAGCAGCTTGGTTCCAGATGAATCCACAGATACGCAGTATTTT.

The V and J genes are TRBV5-6 and TRBJ1-6; maybe TRBD1 (5 bases). There are 15 residues in the CDR3. The V gene's germline CDR1 is SGHDT and CDR2 YYEEEE. The V end lost 3 bases, the J end lost 2 bases, and 9 bases lay between the germline ends. The DNA of the CDR3 is TGTGCCAGCAGCTACACGACAGCCTATAATTCACCCCTCCACTTT. Protein sequence: CASSYTTAYNSPLHF.

This rearrangement joins TRBV6-1 to TRBJ2-1, with 10 bases matching TRBD2. Losses at the gene ends were 5 bases for V and 5 bases for J; bases not matched to a gene: 3. The germline V gene encodes CDR1 MNHNS and CDR2 SASEGT. This CDR3 has 14 amino acids. The DNA for the CDR3 is TGTGCCAGCAGTAGCGGGAGGGCTGACAATGAGCAGTTCTTC. Its translation is CASSSGRADNEQFF.